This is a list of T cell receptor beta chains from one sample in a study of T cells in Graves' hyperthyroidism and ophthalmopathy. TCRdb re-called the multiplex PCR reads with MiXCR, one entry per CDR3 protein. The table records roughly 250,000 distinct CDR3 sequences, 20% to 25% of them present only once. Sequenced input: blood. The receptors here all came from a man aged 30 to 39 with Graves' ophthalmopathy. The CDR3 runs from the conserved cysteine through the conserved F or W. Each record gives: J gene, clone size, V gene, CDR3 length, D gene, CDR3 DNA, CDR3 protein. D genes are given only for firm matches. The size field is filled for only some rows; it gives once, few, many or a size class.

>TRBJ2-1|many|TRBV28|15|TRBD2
TGTGCCAGCAGTTCCCGGACTAGCGGACACAATGAGCAGTTCTTC
CASSSRTSGHNEQFF
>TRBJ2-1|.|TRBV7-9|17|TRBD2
TGTGCCAGCAGCTCACTCCTAGCACTAGCGGGATACAATGAGCAGTTCTTC
CASSSLLALAGYNEQFF
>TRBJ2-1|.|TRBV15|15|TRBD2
TGTGCCACCAGCAGAGATATTGGCGGGGGCAATGAGCAGTTCTTC
CATSRDIGGGNEQFF
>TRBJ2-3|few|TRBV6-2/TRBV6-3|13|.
TGTGCCAGCAGCAAACGCGGCACAGATACGCAGTATTTT
CASSKRGTDTQYF
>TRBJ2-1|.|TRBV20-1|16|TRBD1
TGCAGTGCTAGTTCTGGGACAGGGGGCTCCTACAATGAGCAGTTCTTC
CSASSGTGGSYNEQFF
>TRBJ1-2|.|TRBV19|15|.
TGTGCCAGTAGTACACTCCGACAGCTAATCTATGGCTACACCTTC
CASSTLRQLIYGYTF
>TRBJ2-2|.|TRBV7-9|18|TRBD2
TGTGCCAGCTCACCTCTCCCCCCTAGCGGGGGCAACACCGGGGAGCTGTTTTTT
CASSPLPPSGGNTGELFF
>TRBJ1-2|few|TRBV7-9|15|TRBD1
TGTGCCAGCAGCTTTTCGGCAGGGGGCCGCTATGGCTACACCTTC
CASSFSAGGRYGYTF
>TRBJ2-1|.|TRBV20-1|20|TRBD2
TGCAGTGCTAGAGAGCCCGGGACTAGCGGGTGGGGTGGCCCCTACAATGAGCAGTTCTTC
CSAREPGTSGWGGPYNEQFF
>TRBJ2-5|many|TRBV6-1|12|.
TGTGCCAGCAGTCCCGGACGGACTACTCAGTACTTC
CASSPGRTTQYF
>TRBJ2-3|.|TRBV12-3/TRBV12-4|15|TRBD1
TGTGCCAGCATGAGACAGGGGGCTGTCTCAGATACGCAGTATTTT
CASMRQGAVSDTQYF
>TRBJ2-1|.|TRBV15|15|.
TGTGCCACCACCAGGAGGGGGGCCTCCTACAATGAGCAGTTCTTC
CATTRRGASYNEQFF
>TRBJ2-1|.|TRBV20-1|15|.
TGCAGTGCTAGAGATCCGGGCTTCAGGGGGGCTGAGCAGTTCTTC
CSARDPGFRGAEQFF
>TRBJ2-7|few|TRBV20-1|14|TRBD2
TGCAGTGTTCAACCCGGCGGGAGGGTCTACGAGCAGTACTTC
CSVQPGGRVYEQYF
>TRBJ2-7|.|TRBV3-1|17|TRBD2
TGTGCCAGCAGCCAAAGAGGTTCGGGACTAGGGTCGGGCGAGCAGTACTTC
CASSQRGSGLGSGEQYF
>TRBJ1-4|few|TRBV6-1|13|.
TGTGCCAGCAGAGGGTACGCTAATGAAAAACTGTTTTTT
CASRGYANEKLFF
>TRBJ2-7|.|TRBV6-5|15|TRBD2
TGTGCCAGCAGATACCACACGGCGGGAGTCCACGAGCAGTACTTC
CASRYHTAGVHEQYF
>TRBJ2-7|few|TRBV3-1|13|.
TGTGCCAGCAGCCAAGGTGTAGAAAGCGAGCAGTACTTC
CASSQGVESEQYF
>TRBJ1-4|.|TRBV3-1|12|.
TGTGCCAGCAGCCCGGCCGGGGGAAAACTGTTTTTT
CASSPAGGKLFF
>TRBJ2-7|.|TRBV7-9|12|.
TGTGCCAGCAGCCCGGTTGTTCAGGAGCAGTACTTC
CASSPVVQEQYF
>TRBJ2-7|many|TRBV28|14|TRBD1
TGTGCCAGCAGACCGGGACAGGTCCCCTACGAGCAGTACTTC
CASRPGQVPYEQYF
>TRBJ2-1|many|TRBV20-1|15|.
TGCAGTGCTAGCGGAAAACGTAGCTCCTACAATGAGCAGTTCTTC
CSASGKRSSYNEQFF
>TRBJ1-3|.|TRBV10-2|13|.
TGCGCCAGCAGGACAGTTTTCGGAAACACCATATATTTT
CASRTVFGNTIYF
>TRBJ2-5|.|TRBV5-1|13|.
TGCGCCAGCAGCGGGACAACCCAAGAGACCCAGTACTTC
CASSGTTQETQYF
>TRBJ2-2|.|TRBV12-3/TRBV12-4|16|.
TGTGCCAGCAGTTCAACGGGGCTAGTAGGCACCGGGGAGCTGTTTTTT
CASSSTGLVGTGELFF
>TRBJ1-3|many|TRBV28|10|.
TGTGCCAGCAGTTCAAACACCATATATTTT
CASSSNTIYF
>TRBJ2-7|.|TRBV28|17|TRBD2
TGTGCCAGCAGTTTATTGTCAGCGGGAGGAGTTCATCGCGAGCAGTACTTC
CASSLLSAGGVHREQYF
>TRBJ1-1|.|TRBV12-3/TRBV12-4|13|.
TGTGCCAGCAGTTTAAAAAGGAGAACTGAAGCTTTCTTT
CASSLKRRTEAFF
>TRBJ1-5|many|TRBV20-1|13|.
TGCAGTGCCCTCTCCCAGGGCAATCAGCCCCAGCATTTT
CSALSQGNQPQHF
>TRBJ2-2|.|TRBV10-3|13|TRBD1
TGTGCCACCGGGACAGGGGAGACCGGGGAGCTGTTTTTT
CATGTGETGELFF
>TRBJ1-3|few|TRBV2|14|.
TGTGCCAGCAGTGTCCCCCGAATTGGAAACACCATATATTTT
CASSVPRIGNTIYF
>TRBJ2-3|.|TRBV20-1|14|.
TGCAGTGCTAGGGGAGGGGGAGCAGCAGATACGCAGTATTTT
CSARGGGAADTQYF
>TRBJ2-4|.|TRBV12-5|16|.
TGTGCTGGTGGTTTGGTATCGGGGCTAGCCAAAAACATTCAGTACTTC
CAGGLVSGLAKNIQYF
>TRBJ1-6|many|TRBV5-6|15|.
TGTGCCAGCAGCTTAGAAGGGGCCAGGAATTCACCCCTCCACTTT
CASSLEGARNSPLHF
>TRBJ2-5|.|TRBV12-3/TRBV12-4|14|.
TGTGCCAGCAGCTCGACCCCCGCTGACGAGACCCAGTACTTC
CASSSTPADETQYF
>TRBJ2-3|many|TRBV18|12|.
TGTGCCAGCTCAGCAGGCACAGATACGCAGTATTTT
CASSAGTDTQYF
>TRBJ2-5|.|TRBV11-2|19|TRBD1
TGTGCCAGCAGCCCCATTGTTTGGGGGGACAGGGAGGATCTGGAGACCCAGTACTTC
CASSPIVWGDREDLETQYF
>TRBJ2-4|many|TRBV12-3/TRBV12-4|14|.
TGTGCCAGCAGTTTAGGGGCGGTAAGAGGACTTCAGTACTTC
CASSLGAVRGLQYF
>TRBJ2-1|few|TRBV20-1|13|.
TGCAGTGCCTGGGACGGCTCCTACAATGAGCAGTTCTTC
CSAWDGSYNEQFF
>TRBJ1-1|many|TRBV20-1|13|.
TGCAGTGCTAGGGACTCCATCGACACTGAAGCTTTCTTT
CSARDSIDTEAFF
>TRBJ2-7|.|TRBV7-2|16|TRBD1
TGTGCCAGCAGCTTCACGTTAGGGACAGGGGGCAACGAGCAGTACTTC
CASSFTLGTGGNEQYF
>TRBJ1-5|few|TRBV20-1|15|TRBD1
TGCAGTGCTCCACGCCAGGGGGATCGCAATCAGCCCCAGCATTTT
CSAPRQGDRNQPQHF
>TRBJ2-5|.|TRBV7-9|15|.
TGTGCCAGCAGCTCGACGACAGTATACCAAGAGACCCAGTACTTC
CASSSTTVYQETQYF
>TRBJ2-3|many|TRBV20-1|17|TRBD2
TGCAGTGCTAGAAAGACTAGCGGGGCCACTAGCACAGATACGCAGTATTTT
CSARKTSGATSTDTQYF
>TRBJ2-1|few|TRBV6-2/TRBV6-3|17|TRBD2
TGTGCCAGCAGGTTATCTAATCTAGCGGGAGTATCAAATGAGCAGTTCTTC
CASRLSNLAGVSNEQFF
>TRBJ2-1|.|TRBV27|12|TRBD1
TGTGCCAGCAGAGGAACAGGGGATGAGCAGTTCTTC
CASRGTGDEQFF
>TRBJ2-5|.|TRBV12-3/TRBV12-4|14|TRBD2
TGTGCCAGCAGAAGCGGGAGGTCAGTAGAGACCCAGTACTTC
CASRSGRSVETQYF
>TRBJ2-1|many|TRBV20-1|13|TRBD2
TGCAGTGCTGAAGGACTAGCGGTGAATGAGCAGTTCTTC
CSAEGLAVNEQFF
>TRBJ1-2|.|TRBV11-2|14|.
TGTGCCAGCAGCTCACCGGGGGAGGGCTATGGCTACACCTTC
CASSSPGEGYGYTF
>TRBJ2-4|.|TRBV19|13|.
TGTGCCAGTAGTATATATACGGGGGACATTCAGTACTTC
CASSIYTGDIQYF
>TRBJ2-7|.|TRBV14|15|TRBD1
TGTGCCAGCAGCCAATTGTGGGACAGACCCTACGAGCAGTACTTC
CASSQLWDRPYEQYF
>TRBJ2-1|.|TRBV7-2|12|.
TGTGCCAGCAGTTCCCCGGGGTACGAGCAGTTCTTC
CASSSPGYEQFF
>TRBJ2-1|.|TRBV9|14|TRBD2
TGTGCCAGCAGCGTAAGCGGGATGTACAATGAGCAGTTCTTC
CASSVSGMYNEQFF
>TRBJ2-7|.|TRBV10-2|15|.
TGCGCCAGCAGTGAGGACGGAACCACCTCCTACGAGCAGTACTTC
CASSEDGTTSYEQYF
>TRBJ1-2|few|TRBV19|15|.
TGTGCCAGTAGTAAGCCAGGGACCGTCAACTATGGCTACACCTTC
CASSKPGTVNYGYTF
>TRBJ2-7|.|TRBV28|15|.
TGTGCCAGCACCACAAGGGGACCGGTAACGTACGAGCAGTACTTC
CASTTRGPVTYEQYF
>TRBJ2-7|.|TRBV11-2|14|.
TGTGCCAGCAGCTATAGCTCATCCGTGCACGAGCAGTACTTC
CASSYSSSVHEQYF
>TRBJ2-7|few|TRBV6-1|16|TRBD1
TGTGCCAGCAGTGAACAGGGGGTAATGAGCTCCTACGAGCAGTACTTC
CASSEQGVMSSYEQYF
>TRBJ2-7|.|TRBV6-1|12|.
TGTGCCAGCAGTGGTGACCTTAACGAGCAGTACTTC
CASSGDLNEQYF
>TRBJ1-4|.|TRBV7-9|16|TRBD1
TGTGCCAGCAGCGTAGACCGGACAGGGGTGCAGGAAAAACTGTTTTTT
CASSVDRTGVQEKLFF